This passage covers 14 T cell receptor beta chains from one sample sequenced in a study of radiotherapy plus CTLA-4 blockade in lung cancer. The repertoire was sequenced with immunoSEQ multiplex PCR; TCRdb's copy has only in-frame clones and lacks some. This sample has tens of thousands of clones; about two thirds occur once, and the top ten carry 9.5% to 13%. The sample in question was peripheral blood, obtained from a patient treated with radiotherapy plus ipilimumab. These receptors were taken from a human donor with non-small cell lung cancer who had stable disease on radiotherapy plus ipilimumab.

On this clone itself: Additional DNA sequences in this sample encode the identical CDR3. The chain joins TRBV7-2 to TRBJ1-6; TRBD1 is a possible D gene (6 bases). The CDR3 length is 14 residues. Germline V lookup: CDR1 SGHTA, CDR2 FQGNSA. V was cut by 5 bases and J by 7 bases, with 12 bases left in between. CDR3 sequence reads: CASSIGQQNSPLHF. The CDR3 DNA reads TGTGCCAGCAGCATCGGACAGCAAAATTCACCCCTCCACTTT.

The chain uses TRBV7-3 and TRBJ2-7, with D tentatively TRBD1 (5 bases). Per germline, CDR1 SGHTA and CDR2 FQGTGA. V lost 6 bases and J 0 bases, leaving 15 bases between the germline ends. CDR3 length equals 15 residues. In nucleotides, the CDR3 is TGTGCCAGCAGTCCGCAGGGTCTCCACTCCTACGAGCAGTACTTC. Its protein product is CASSPQGLHSYEQYF.

This sequence joins TRBV5-1 and TRBJ2-6, with 10 bases aligning to TRBD2. The length of the CDR3 is 18 residues. V lost 5 bases to trimming and J lost 3 bases; unmatched junction nucleotides: 11. Germline V gene sequence: CDR1 SGHRS, CDR2 YFSETQ. This CDR3 is CASRPASSGGFGANVLTF. DNA of the CDR3: TGCGCCAGCAGGCCGGCTTCTAGCGGGGGCTTTGGGGCCAACGTCCTGACTTTC. Combining the CDR3 with reference TRBV5-1 and TRBJ2-6 gives the whole variable domain KAGVTQTPRYLIKTRGQQVTLSCSPISGHRSVSWYQQTPGQGLQFLFEYFSETQRNKGNFPGRFSGRQFSNSRSEMNVSTLELGDSALYLCASRPASSGGFGANVLTFGAGSRLTVL.

The chain is built from TRBV2 and TRBJ2-3; no clear D gene. Trimming removed 4 bases from V and 7 bases from J, with 15 bases in between. This CDR3 has 14 residues. Per the germline V gene, CDR1 is SNHLY and CDR2 is FYNNEI. The CDR3 DNA is TGTGCCAGCAGTGTACTCCCCAATCTAAATACGCAGTATTTT. The encoded protein is CASSVLPNLNTQYF.

The chain employs TRBV4-3 and TRBJ2-7, with TRBD1 matching over 8 bases. The CDR3 totals 15 residues. V shed 4 bases and J 2 bases; nucleotides not matched to a gene: 7. Per the germline V gene, CDR1 is LGHNA and CDR2 is YSLEER. CDR3 loop: CASSRLRQGPYEQYF. CDR3 DNA sequence: TGCGCCAGCAGCCGGCTGAGACAGGGGCCCTACGAGCAGTACTTC.

This chain joins TRBV6-6 and TRBJ1-5; D unclear. V lost 2 bases and J 5 bases, leaving 10 bases between the germline ends. CDR1 MNHNY and CDR2 SVGAGI come from the germline V gene (reference sequence). The CDR3 sequence is 14 residues long. The CDR3 here is CASSYGPTDQPQHF. For the CDR3, the DNA is TGTGCCAGCAGTTACGGTCCCACGGATCAGCCCCAGCATTTT.

The rearrangement joins TRBV7-8 to TRBJ2-5; perhaps TRBD2 as D (5 bases). Trimming removed 3 bases from V and 7 bases from J, with 12 bases in between. Per germline, CDR1 SGHVS and CDR2 FQNEAQ. The CDR3 consists of 13 residues. The CDR3 loop reads CASSLRPGTTQYF. In DNA form, the CDR3 reads TGTGCCAGCAGCTTGCGGCCGGGAACGACCCAGTACTTC.

The chain combines TRBV5-4 with TRBJ1-2, with a possible D match to TRBD1 (6 bases). Germline V gives CDR1 SGHNT, CDR2 YYREEE (reference sequence). V dropped 4 bases and J dropped 0 bases, with 10 bases sitting between them. The CDR3 has 14 residues. The chain's CDR3 is CASSIGQSNYGYTF. For the CDR3, the DNA is TGTGCCAGCAGCATCGGACAGTCTAACTATGGCTACACCTTC. Filled out from reference TRBV5-4 and TRBJ1-2, the complete variable domain reads ETGVTQSPTHLIKTRGQQVTLRCSSQSGHNTVSWYQQALGQGPQFIFQYYREEENGRGNFPPRFSGLQFPNYSSELNVNALELDDSALYLCASSIGQSNYGYTFGSGTRLTVV.

This chain connects TRBV18 to TRBJ2-5; 11 bases are shared with TRBD1. V shed 6 bases and J 4 bases; nucleotides not matched to a gene: 13. CDR1 is KGHSH, CDR2 LQKENI, per germline. The CDR3 runs 17 residues. The CDR3 DNA sequence: TGTGCCAGCTCTCCCCTAGGACAGGGGGCATTCGGAGAGACCCAGTACTTC. Protein: CASSPLGQGAFGETQYF.

This clone appeared a single time. The chain has TRBV6-5 and TRBJ1-6; D call uncertain. This CDR3 spans 12 amino acids. Trimming pared 6 bases from V and 7 bases from J, leaving 7 bases between. CDR1 is MNHEY, CDR2 SVGAGI, per germline. CDR3 protein: CASSYQNSPLHF. CDR3 sequence (DNA): TGTGCCAGCAGCTACCAAAATTCACCCCTCCACTTT.

The CDR3 DNA reads as TGTGCCAGCAGCTTAAGCCTCTATGGCTACACCTTC. Translating gives CASSLSLYGYTF. V gene TRBV7-9 combines with J gene TRBJ1-2, with D unresolved. The CDR3 totals 12 residues. Per the germline V gene, CDR1 is SEHNR and CDR2 is FQNEAQ (reference sequence). Trimming cost V 2 bases and J 4 bases, with 5 bases left between them.

This chain connects TRBV2 to TRBJ2-3; tentative D call: TRBD1 (6 bases). This CDR3 is 12 amino acids long. Germline lookup yields CDR1 SNHLY and CDR2 FYNNEI. Deletions cut 5 bases from V and 5 bases from J, with 8 bases between. The CDR3 loop reads CASSTRGDTQYF. For the CDR3, the DNA is TGTGCCAGCAGTACCAGGGGAGATACGCAGTATTTT.

The chain carries TRBV5-6 and TRBJ2-1; D uncertain. This CDR3 comprises 14 residues. Germline values: CDR1 SGHDT, CDR2 YYEEEE. The ends were cut back, 4 bases at V and 3 bases at J, with 11 bases in the middle. The DNA of the CDR3 is TGTGCCAGCAGCCCTAGAGTTGTCTACAATGAGCAGTTCTTC. It is translated as CASSPRVVYNEQFF.

The chain combines TRBV13 with TRBJ2-5; 8 bases are a match to TRBD1. Germline V gene lookup returns CDR1 PRHDT and CDR2 FYEKMQ (reference sequence). CDR3 length: 14 amino acids. The V and J ends lost 4 bases and 5 bases, in that order; junction bases with no gene match: 6. The CDR3 DNA reads as TGTGCCAGCAGCTACAGGGGGGTAAGGGAGACCCAGTACTTC. Encoded protein: CASSYRGVRETQYF.